The next 12 T cell receptor beta chains were all read from a single sample in a study of OX40 agonist ivuxolimab in advanced cancers. This table comes from immunoSEQ multiplex PCR, and its TCRdb copy is limited to in-frame clones, with some not included. The repertoire holds over 50,000 clones, with 88% as singletons. The input for sequencing was CD4+ or CD8+ T cells sorted from blood, taken in a trial of the OX40 agonist ivuxolimab. All receptors come from an adult with an advanced solid tumor such as melanoma, head and neck, liver or kidney cancer.

The chain carries TRBV29-1 and TRBJ1-1, with D possibly TRBD1 on 5 matching bases. V was shortened by 3 bases and J by 3 bases, with 11 bases between the two germline ends. Germline values: CDR1 SQVTM, CDR2 ANQGSEA. CDR3 length: 13 amino acids. The CDR3 sequence: CSVETWGDTEAFF. CDR3 in DNA: TGCAGCGTTGAGACATGGGGGGACACTGAAGCTTTCTTT. The full variable domain, in which reference TRBV29-1 and TRBJ1-1 provide the parts outside the CDR3, is SAVISQKPSRDICQRGTSLTIQCQVDSQVTMMFWYRQQPGQSLTLIATANQGSEATYESGFVIDKFPISRPNLTFSTLTVSNMSPEDSSIYLCSVETWGDTEAFFGQGTRLTVV.

The chain is built from TRBV5-5 and TRBJ2-4; 7 bases are shared with TRBD1. Germline CDR1 reads SGHKS; CDR2 reads YYEKEE (reference sequence). Losses at the gene ends were 7 bases for V and 16 bases for J; bases not matched to a gene: 11. The CDR3 covers 11 residues. This CDR3 is CASGNRGSGYF. Written as DNA, the CDR3 is TGTGCCAGCGGAAACAGGGGAAGCGGATACTTC.

Only a few counts were recorded for this clone. The rearrangement uses TRBV5-1 and TRBJ2-7; D is unresolved. With 1 base removed from V and 0 bases from J, the gap between germline ends came to 5 bases. Per germline, CDR1 SGHRS and CDR2 YFSETQ. This CDR3 has 13 residues. The CDR3 DNA follows: TGCGCCAGCAGCTTGCCGGCCTCCTACGAGCAGTACTTC. Protein product: CASSLPASYEQYF.

The gene calls are TRBV9 and TRBJ2-2; 14 nucleotides match TRBD2. The CDR3 contains 20 residues. Germline V gives CDR1 SGDLS, CDR2 YYNGEE. V dropped 1 base and J dropped 0; count of bases not matched to a gene: 8. CDR3 loop: CASSVPGLAGGPTNTGELFF. CDR3 bases: TGTGCCAGCAGCGTACCCGGACTAGCGGGAGGTCCGACGAACACCGGGGAGCTGTTTTTT.

J is TRBJ2-2 and V is TRBV11-2; D unresolved. Trimming took 3 bases from V and 1 from J, leaving 3 bases between them. CDR3 length: 13 amino acids. Germline loops: CDR1 SGHAT, CDR2 FQNNGV. Here the CDR3 DNA reads TGTGCCAGCAGCTTCTTGAACACCGGGGAGCTGTTTTTT. Translation: CASSFLNTGELFF.

The rearrangement uses TRBV7-2 and TRBJ2-2; D is uncertain. Trimming left V 2 bases short and J 0 bases short, with 7 bases between. CDR1 is SGHTA, CDR2 FQGNSA, per germline. CDR3 size: 15 residues. CDR3 sequence (DNA): TGTGCCAGCAGCTTAACCCAGCCGAACACCGGGGAGCTGTTTTTT. Protein sequence: CASSLTQPNTGELFF. The full variable domain, completed using reference TRBV7-2 and TRBJ2-2, is GAGVSQSPSNKVTEKGKDVELRCDPISGHTALYWYRQSLGQGLEFLIYFQGNSAPDKSGLPSDRFSAERTGGSVSTLTIQRTQQEDSAVYLCASSLTQPNTGELFFGEGSRLTVL.

The chain combines TRBV5-1 with TRBJ2-7, with 7 bases fitting TRBD1. The germline gives CDR1 SGHRS, CDR2 YFSETQ. The CDR3 has 14 amino acids. Unmatched junction bases numbered 4, after V lost 2 bases and J lost 2 bases. The CDR3 is CASSFGTETYEQYF. CDR3 DNA sequence: TGCGCCAGCAGCTTCGGGACAGAGACCTACGAGCAGTACTTC.

This chain connects TRBV7-8 to TRBJ1-3; D ambiguous. The V gene lost 1 base and the J gene lost 2 bases, with 12 bases spanning the gap. The CDR3 is made up of 16 amino acids. CDR1 is SGHVS and CDR2 is FQNEAQ in the germline V gene. DNA of the CDR3: TGTGCCAGCAGCTTAGGCGTGTTTCGGGCTGGAAACACCATATATTTT. The encoded protein is CASSLGVFRAGNTIYF.

This sequence joins TRBV7-2 and TRBJ2-3, with a weak D call TRBD2 (5 bases). V was cut by 1 base and J by 0 bases, with 8 bases left in between. The CDR3 spans 15 residues. The germline V gene encodes CDR1 SGHTA and CDR2 FQGNSA. The CDR3 region has the DNA TGTGCCAGCAGCTTAGGCGGGCCGAGCACAGATACGCAGTATTTT. Its protein product is CASSLGGPSTDTQYF.

This sequence joins TRBV7-8 and TRBJ2-7; D is unclear. This CDR3 has 16 residues. Germline V gene lookup returns CDR1 SGHVS and CDR2 FQNEAQ. Trimming pared 5 bases from V and 6 bases from J, leaving 23 bases between. Written as DNA, the CDR3 is TGTGCCAGCAGCCCCGTTCGGGTTAGTTTGCGGCGCGAGCAGTACTTC. Its protein is CASSPVRVSLRREQYF.

The chain combines TRBV7-3 with TRBJ1-6, with D perhaps TRBD1 (5 bases). The CDR3 has 15 residues. The germline V gene has CDR1 SGHTA and CDR2 FQGTGA. Trimming took off 5 bases at V and 12 bases at J, with 20 bases between the two ends. The CDR3 reads CASSRGAPSGGPLHF. The CDR3 DNA reads TGTGCCAGCAGCCGAGGGGCACCCTCCGGGGGACCCCTCCACTTT.

This chain uses TRBV16 with TRBJ1-2; unclear D gene. Trimming shortened V by 1 base and J by 6 bases, and 24 bases separated the two germline ends. This CDR3 spans 18 amino acids. Germline V lookup: CDR1 KGHSY, CDR2 FQNENV. The CDR3 loop is CASSQYNLMETGGNGYTF. As DNA, the CDR3 is TGTGCCAGCAGCCAATATAATTTAATGGAGACCGGTGGCAATGGCTACACCTTC.